This T cell receptor (beta chain) emerged from a study of blood T cell repertoires in COVID-19. Study overall: COVID-19 samples from acute and convalescent phases originated in the United States, Italy and Spain. The cDNA or gDNA used as material had been derived from T cells, B-cell-depleted T cells, or PBMCs.

Original handling: Amplification of reference gene primers provided the estimated nucleated cell counts. Some clones are missing from TCRdb's copy, which holds only in-frame ones; the method was immunoSEQ multiplex PCR. V, J and clone size derive from that table, while D and trimming were established from the DNA sequence. The sample lists fewer than 350,000 clones; over 75% were seen once. CDR3 size: 16 residues. V lost 3 bases and J lost 6, with 18 bases in between. CDR1 and CDR2 from the germline V gene are LGHNA and YSLEER. This clone was detected once. Sequencing was carried out using peripheral blood. The TCR originated in a woman between 45 and 65 years old who had recovered from COVID-19. The J gene is TRBJ2-1, the V gene TRBV4-3; D is possibly TRBD2 (6 bases). CDR3 nucleotide sequence: TGCGCCAGCAGCCAGCTTAGCGGCGGGGTAAGCAATGAGCAGTTCTTC. This gives the protein CASSQLSGGVSNEQFF.